The T cell receptor (beta chain) under discussion was sequenced for a study of graft-versus-host responses after intestinal transplantation. Processed graft tissue released its intraepithelial and lamina propria lymphocytes. This clone was recorded once. TCRdb keeps only in-frame clones here, not all; method: immunoSEQ multiplex PCR. The sample contains 15,000 to 20,000 clones, about 83% of which appear only once. The germline V and J ends were trimmed by 5 bases and 2 bases, with 6 bases remaining between them. Germline V CDR1 and CDR2: SGHVS, FQNEAQ. This CDR3 contains 12 residues. This rearrangement joins TRBV7-8 to TRBJ1-1, with unresolved D. This TCR came from a human patient who received an intestinal transplant, so some T cells may come from the graft donor. The source material was ileum tissue, sampled roughly 600 days after intestinal transplantation. This chain's CDR3 is CASSKTNTEAFF. CDR3 DNA sequence: TGTGCCAGCAGCAAAACTAACACTGAAGCTTTCTTT. The complete variable domain, with remaining parts taken from reference TRBV7-8 and TRBJ1-1, reads GAGVSQSPRYKVAKRGQDVALRCDPISGHVSLFWYQQALGQGPEFLTYFQNEAQLDKSGLPSDRFFAERPEGSVSTLKIQRTQQEDSAVYLCASSKTNTEAFFGQGTRLTVV.